The rows below give T cell receptor beta chains drawn from one sample of a study of Graves' ophthalmopathy and Graves' hyperthyroidism. TCRdb redid the calling of the multiplex PCR reads with MiXCR, one entry per CDR3 protein. The repertoire consists of roughly 610,000 distinct CDR3 sequences, with over 20% occurring once and the leading ten covering more than 5.5%. The sequenced material came from peripheral blood. These receptors were taken from a woman between 18 and 29 years old with stable Graves' hyperthyroidism. Some clones in this sample may be carry-over from other donors' samples. Both conserved end residues are part of each CDR3. A D gene is named only where the DNA matches it firmly. A row's size may be missing; if present it is once, few, many or a size class.

v_gene,abundance,j_gene,d_gene,CDR3aa,CDR3nt
TRBV7-3,.,TRBJ1-2,.,CASSLVPGFDYGYTF,TGTGCCAGCAGCTTAGTACCGGGTTTTGACTATGGCTACACCTTC
TRBV30,.,TRBJ2-7,.,CAWSVTGVGQYF,TGTGCCTGGAGTGTAACCGGGGTAGGGCAGTACTTC
TRBV20-1,many,TRBJ1-5,.,CSATRGNSNRPQHF,TGCAGTGCTACCCGGGGAAATAGCAATCGGCCCCAGCATTTT
TRBV12-3/TRBV12-4,.,TRBJ1-2,.,CACSRGNYGYTF,TGTGCCTGCAGCCGGGGTAACTATGGCTACACCTTC
TRBV12-3/TRBV12-4,.,TRBJ1-1,.,CASSPTWNTEAFF,TGTGCCAGCAGCCCAACGTGGAACACTGAAGCTTTCTTT
TRBV6-5,many,TRBJ2-7,TRBD1,CASSYSTGFQGSYEQYF,TGTGCCAGCAGTTACTCGACAGGGTTTCAGGGCTCCTACGAGCAGTACTTC
TRBV10-3,many,TRBJ1-5,TRBD1,CAISDTRTGSNQPQHF,TGTGCCATCAGTGACACCCGGACAGGCAGCAATCAGCCCCAGCATTTT
TRBV28,few,TRBJ1-1,.,CASSLSRDTLNTEAFF,TGTGCCAGCAGTTTATCCAGGGACACGTTGAACACTGAAGCTTTCTTT
TRBV6-1,once,TRBJ2-2,.,CASSEAGEDTGELFF,TGTGCCAGCAGTGAAGCAGGGGAAGACACCGGGGAGCTGTTTTTT
TRBV20-1,many,TRBJ1-6,TRBD1,CSARGDRGNSPLHF,TGCAGTGCTAGGGGGGACAGGGGAAATTCACCCCTCCACTTT
TRBV2,many,TRBJ1-5,TRBD1,CASNTSPGTGNQPQHF,TGTGCCAGCAATACTTCGCCCGGGACAGGGAATCAGCCCCAGCATTTT
TRBV2,many,TRBJ2-5,TRBD2,CASSPGLAEETQYF,TGTGCCAGCAGTCCGGGACTAGCGGAAGAGACCCAGTACTTC
TRBV12-3/TRBV12-4,.,TRBJ1-2,.,CASSFYRDGYTF,TGTGCCAGCAGTTTTTACAGGGATGGCTACACCTTC
TRBV12-3/TRBV12-4,many,TRBJ2-2,.,CASSPHPGRYTGELFF,TGTGCCAGCAGTCCTCACCCGGGACGTTACACCGGGGAGCTGTTTTTT
TRBV5-1,many,TRBJ1-2,.,CASSLAVGNNYGYTF,TGCGCCAGCAGCTTGGCCGTAGGCAATAACTATGGCTACACCTTC
TRBV12-3/TRBV12-4,many,TRBJ2-7,.,CASSSSRGYEQYF,TGTGCCAGCAGTTCCTCTAGAGGCTACGAGCAGTACTTC
TRBV19,.,TRBJ1-1,.,CASSPKFGWVTEAFF,TGTGCCAGTAGTCCAAAGTTCGGTTGGGTCACTGAAGCTTTCTTT
TRBV29-1,many,TRBJ1-1,.,CSASRDFNTEAFF,TGCAGCGCCTCACGGGACTTCAACACTGAAGCTTTCTTT
TRBV6-5,many,TRBJ1-2,.,CASSYSLGTIGGYTF,TGTGCCAGCAGTTACTCGTTGGGTACCATAGGGGGCTACACCTTC
TRBV12-3/TRBV12-4,many,TRBJ1-2,TRBD1,CASSSEYRDSYGYTF,TGTGCCAGCAGTTCCGAATACCGGGACAGCTATGGCTACACCTTC
TRBV11-1,.,TRBJ2-7,TRBD2,CASSLASLSGTSYEQYF,TGTGCCAGCAGCTTAGCCTCGCTTAGCGGGACTTCCTACGAGCAGTACTTC
TRBV7-2,many,TRBJ1-6,.,CASSGENSPLHF,TGTGCCAGCAGCGGTGAGAATTCACCCCTCCACTTT
TRBV13,many,TRBJ2-5,TRBD1,CASSSLDRGRETQYF,TGTGCCAGCAGCTCACTCGACAGGGGGCGTGAGACCCAGTACTTC
TRBV5-1,few,TRBJ1-6,TRBD1,CASSSGQGNSHLHF,TGCGCCAGCAGCTCTGGACAGGGAAATTCACACCTCCACTTT
TRBV12-3/TRBV12-4,many,TRBJ2-2,.,CASSSITFANTGELFF,TGTGCCAGCAGTTCCATAACTTTCGCGAACACCGGGGAGCTGTTTTTT
TRBV7-3,.,TRBJ1-2,.,CASSLRDGENYGYTF,TGTGCCAGCAGCCTACGGGACGGGGAGAACTATGGCTACACCTTC
TRBV24-1,.,TRBJ2-5,.,CATSATGNRETQYF,TGTGCCACCAGTGCCACAGGGAATCGAGAGACCCAGTACTTC
TRBV2,many,TRBJ1-1,.,CASNGRENTEAFF,TGTGCCAGCAATGGACGGGAAAACACTGAAGCTTTCTTT
TRBV2,.,TRBJ2-7,.,CASIRGVYEQYF,TGTGCCAGCATCCGAGGGGTCTACGAGCAGTACTTC
TRBV6-2/TRBV6-3,.,TRBJ2-7,TRBD1,CASSLTRDSNYEQYF,TGTGCCAGCAGCTTGACCCGGGACAGCAACTACGAGCAGTACTTC
TRBV27,many,TRBJ2-7,TRBD1,CASSPGQGVTYEQYF,TGTGCCAGCAGTCCGGGACAGGGGGTAACCTACGAGCAGTACTTC
TRBV19,.,TRBJ2-2,.,CASSPSHLLESTGELFF,TGTGCCAGTAGTCCGTCCCACTTACTAGAAAGTACCGGGGAGCTGTTTTTT
TRBV20-1,once,TRBJ2-5,.,CSAFTGSETQYF,TGCAGTGCTTTCACAGGGTCAGAGACCCAGTACTTC
TRBV6-5,.,TRBJ1-1,.,CASSYSFISRDPEAFF,TGTGCCAGCAGTTACTCATTCATTAGCAGGGACCCTGAAGCTTTCTTT
TRBV2,many,TRBJ1-1,.,CASSEVLYGGMAFF,TGTGCCAGCAGTGAAGTTTTGTATGGGGGGATGGCTTTCTTT
TRBV4-1,few,TRBJ1-2,.,CASSQGEGFNYGYTF,TGCGCCAGCAGCCAAGGGGAGGGTTTCAACTATGGCTACACCTTC
TRBV29-1,many,TRBJ2-7,TRBD2,CSVGTSGRIEQYF,TGCAGCGTTGGGACTAGCGGGAGGATTGAGCAGTACTTC
TRBV12-3/TRBV12-4,many,TRBJ2-7,.,CASSFGQGGPYEQYF,TGTGCCAGCAGTTTCGGGCAGGGAGGCCCCTACGAGCAGTACTTC
TRBV28,many,TRBJ2-7,TRBD2,CASTPWGSGRAWYEQYF,TGTGCCAGCACCCCGTGGGGTAGCGGGAGGGCCTGGTACGAGCAGTACTTC
TRBV7-2,few,TRBJ1-5,.,CASSSGPKSNQPQHF,TGTGCCAGCAGCTCAGGGCCGAAAAGCAATCAGCCCCAGCATTTT
TRBV12-3/TRBV12-4,few,TRBJ1-5,.,CASSLGWDGHQPQHF,TGTGCCAGCAGTCTCGGGTGGGACGGACATCAGCCCCAGCATTTT
TRBV18,.,TRBJ1-5,.,CASSVGEGHQPQHF,TGTGCCAGCTCAGTCGGGGAGGGTCATCAGCCCCAGCATTTT
TRBV11-2,once,TRBJ2-5,.,CASSLDRLQYF,TGTGCCAGCAGCTTAGACCGGCTTCAGTACTTC